This entry describes one T cell receptor (beta chain). In the original processing: It was from reference gene primer amplification that nucleated cell counts were estimated. Produced via immunoSEQ multiplex PCR; TCRdb's table is partial and in-frame only. V and J calls and clone size follow that table, whereas D and trimming were derived from the DNA. The profile shows around 59,000 clones, 85% to 90% of them singletons. This sample was taken from a study of blood T cell repertoires in COVID-19. Study information: COVID-19 samples from acute and convalescent phases originated in the United States, Italy and Spain. T cells, B-cell-depleted T cells, or PBMCs supplied cDNA or gDNA.

This CDR3 region has 14 residues. Germline V gene lookup returns CDR1 SQVTM and CDR2 ANQGSEA. Germline trimming cut 3 bases from V and 5 bases from J; bases unmatched to any gene: 9. The sample taken for sequencing was peripheral blood. The TCR originated in a man aged 60 to 75 with acute or convalescent COVID-19. This chain links TRBV29-1 with TRBJ1-2, with TRBD1 matching 7 bases. The CDR3 DNA reads TGCAGCGTTGAGGTCGGCAGGGGGGATTATGGCTACACCTTC. It encodes CSVEVGRGDYGYTF.